These 4 T cell receptor beta chains were all obtained from the same sample, sequenced in a study of cytomegalovirus exposure and HLA in healthy donors (dated by TCRdb to 2016 to 2017). Libraries were built with the immunoSEQ multiplex PCR assay. TCRdb mirrors the immuneACCESS table, restricted to in-frame sequences. Some clones are absent from its copies; in checked studies, under half trace to an unresolved V gene, and the reason for the others is unknown. Counted in this sample were roughly 130,000 clones; approximately 89% of them appeared once. The ten largest clones capture about 10% of the sample. Sequencing input: PBMCs. These receptors were taken from a young woman in good health and CMV-seropositive.

The V and J genes are TRBV4-1 and TRBJ2-7; D is undetermined. With 4 bases removed from V and 2 bases from J, the gap between germline ends came to 12 bases. The V gene's germline CDR1 is MGHRA and CDR2 YSYEKL. CDR3 length equals 14 residues. The CDR3 DNA reads TGCGCCAGCAGCCCCTTGATGCGGACCTACGAGCAGTACTTC. Translated, it gives CASSPLMRTYEQYF.

The V and J genes are TRBV5-3 and TRBJ2-7; D gene uncertain. TRBV5-3 is an ORF, with its function uncertain. Trimming took off 6 bases at V and 7 bases at J, with 20 bases between the two ends. The CDR3 contains 14 residues. The DNA of the CDR3 is TGTGCCAGAACCACACAACTACTCTTACAAGAGCAGTACTTC. Protein product: CARTTQLLLQEQYF.

In its sample, this clone was seen once. This chain uses TRBV6-7 with TRBJ2-7; 7 nucleotides line up with TRBD1. TRBV6-7 is marked as an open reading frame, function uncertain. This CDR3 is built from 14 residues. Trimming cost V 2 bases and J 4 bases; bases outside gene matches: 5. CDR3 nucleotide sequence: TGTGCCAGCAGTTACGGGTACAGGGGATACGAGCAGTACTTC. Protein product: CASSYGYRGYEQYF.

Note on this clone: Germline is not matched at one junction end, which may reflect a read error. V is TRBV6-5 and J is TRBJ1-1; the match to TRBD1 covers 9 bases. The CDR3 is 14 residues long. Germline loops: CDR1 MNHEY, CDR2 SVGAGI. The CDR3 is CASSYSKVRDRASF. DNA of the CDR3: TGTGCCAGCAGTTACTCGAAAGTCCGGGACAGGGCTTCCTTT.